The following is a T cell receptor beta chain sequence with its context. Antigen: not known. The table came from immunoSEQ multiplex PCR; TCRdb's copy has only in-frame clones and leaves some out. Of millions of clones in the sample, over 85% were seen once. Selected positively for CCR7 and CD45RO-negative, naive CD8 cells excluded terminally differentiated effector memory CD45RA+ cells. The CDR3 contains 15 residues. The junction had 3 bases not matched to a gene; V was cut back by 2 bases and J by 2 bases. Germline CDR1 and CDR2: WSHSY and SAAADI. The data originate from a study of shared clonotypes between healthy human individuals. Points from the study as a whole: Large depth notwithstanding, sorted-subset sequencing proved incomplete by rarefaction.

The rearrangement joins TRBV10-2 to TRBJ2-3, with 8 bases lining up with TRBD2. This receptor was taken from a man between 18 and 29 years old in good health. Sequenced input: naive CD8+ T cells sorted from blood. The CDR3 nucleotides are TGCGCCAGCAGTGAGCCCGGGGGGGCCACAGATACGCAGTATTTT. As protein: CASSEPGGATDTQYF.